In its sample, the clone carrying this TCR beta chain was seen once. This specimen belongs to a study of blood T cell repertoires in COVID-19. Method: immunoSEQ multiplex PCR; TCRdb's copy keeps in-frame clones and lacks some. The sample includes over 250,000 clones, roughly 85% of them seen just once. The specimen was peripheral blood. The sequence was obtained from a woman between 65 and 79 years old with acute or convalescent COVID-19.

CDR3 sequence (DNA): TGCGCCAGCAGCCAAGGGAAAAACGGACAGAATGGTCCAGCTGAGCAGTTCTTC. As protein: CASSQGKNGQNGPAEQFF. This chain links TRBV4-1 with TRBJ2-1; a weak D match, TRBD1 (6 bases). CDR1 is MGHRA, CDR2 YSYEKL, per germline. This CDR3 is 18 amino acids long. The V and J ends lost 1 base and 9 bases respectively, with 25 bases between them.